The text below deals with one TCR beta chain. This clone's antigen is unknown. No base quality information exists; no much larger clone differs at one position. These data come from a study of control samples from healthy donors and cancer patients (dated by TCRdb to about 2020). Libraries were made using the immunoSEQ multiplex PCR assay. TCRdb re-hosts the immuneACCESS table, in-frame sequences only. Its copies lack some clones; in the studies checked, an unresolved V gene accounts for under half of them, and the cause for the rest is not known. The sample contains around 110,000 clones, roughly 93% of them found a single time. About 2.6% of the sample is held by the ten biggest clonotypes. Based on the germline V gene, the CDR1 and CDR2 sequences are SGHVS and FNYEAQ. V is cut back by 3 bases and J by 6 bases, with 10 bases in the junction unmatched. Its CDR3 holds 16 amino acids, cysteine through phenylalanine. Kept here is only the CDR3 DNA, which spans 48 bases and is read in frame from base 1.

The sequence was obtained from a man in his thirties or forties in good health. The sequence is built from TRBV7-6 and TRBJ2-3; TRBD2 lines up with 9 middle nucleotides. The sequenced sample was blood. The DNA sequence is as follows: TGTGCCAGCAGCTTGACTAGCGGATATGTCCGTGATACGCAGTATTTT. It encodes CASSLTSGYVRDTQYF.